This T cell receptor beta chain originates from a study of PD-L1 blockade in urothelial cancer. This table comes from immunoSEQ multiplex PCR, and its TCRdb copy is limited to in-frame clones, with some not included. Of tens of thousands of clones detected, around nine tenths appear once; the ten largest clones hold 2.4%. With 6 bases clipped from V and 0 bases from J, the junction kept 11 bases outside the gene matches. Germline V gene sequence: CDR1 MNHNS, CDR2 SASEGT. This CDR3 spans 19 amino acids. Time point reported: peripheral blood 6 weeks after treatment start. Patients were diagnosed with urothelial carcinoma, either locally advanced or metastatic. Between 1 and 8 samples, pretreatment and on-treatment, were given by each patient.

The chain carries TRBV6-1 and TRBJ2-7; TRBD2 matches 16 bases. The TCR sequence derives from a man aged 60-69 years with urothelial cancer. Here the sequenced sample was PBMCs, taken around atezolizumab (anti-PD-L1) treatment. The CDR3 DNA is TGTGCCAGCAGCGAAACTAGGGGGACTAGCGGGAGGGGCTCCTACGAGCAGTACTTC. It codes for CASSETRGTSGRGSYEQYF.